This T cell receptor beta chain was sequenced for a study of memory CD4+ T cells and cytomegalovirus serostatus. Single viable CD3+CD4+CD8-CD45RO+ cells were sorted as the memory CD4+ T cells. With 7 bases clipped from V and 0 bases from J, the junction kept 6 bases outside the gene matches. Per germline, CDR1 SGHTA and CDR2 FQGNSA. The CDR3 runs 15 residues. Authors' processing steps: After removing out-of-frame reads, around 2 million distinct TCRbeta sequences remained. Libraries were prepared by immunoSEQ multiplex PCR; TCRdb keeps only in-frame clonotypes and omits some of them. V, J and clone size reflect that table, while D and trimming were determined from the DNA. Counted here are around 49,000 clones, roughly 78% occurring once; the ten biggest clones make up 0.67%.

The sample taken for sequencing was memory CD4+ T cells from blood. The chain has TRBV7-2 and TRBJ2-1; TRBD1 matches at 7 bases. The clonotype was recovered from an adult in good health and CMV-seronegative. The DNA for the CDR3 is TGTGCCAGCACCAAGGGGGCCCTCTCCTACAATGAGCAGTTCTTC. Amino acids: CASTKGALSYNEQFF.